Reported below is one T cell receptor beta chain. What it binds is not known. The CDR3 is made up of 13 amino acids. V lost 5 bases and J lost 6; bases outside the gene matches: 7. Per germline, CDR1 LNHDA and CDR2 SQIVND (reference sequence). This specimen comes from a study of cytomegalovirus exposure and HLA in healthy donors. Study summary: Early on, a data release was issued that held 80 million to 90 million unique TCRs from HLA-typed donors.

Study-wide points: Other equally common chains were less clonally expanded than HLA-associated TCR beta chains, a later analysis showed. Both high specificity and high sensitivity reportedly marked the classifier's diagnosis of cytomegalovirus status.

Researchers ran the PCR with 60 Vbeta and 13 Jbeta primers. Only in-frame clones appear in the TCRdb table, and some are missing; sequencing was by immunoSEQ multiplex PCR. Found here are 150,000 to 200,000 clones, about 85% of them singletons; the top ten hold more than 2%. The sample consisted of PBMCs. The genes are TRBV19 and TRBJ2-7, with 7 nucleotides matching TRBD2. This TCR was recovered from a man aged 18 to 30 in good health and CMV-seropositive. The chain's CDR3 is CASSPSGVFEQYF. As DNA, the CDR3 is TGTGCCAGTAGTCCCAGCGGGGTGTTCGAGCAGTACTTC.